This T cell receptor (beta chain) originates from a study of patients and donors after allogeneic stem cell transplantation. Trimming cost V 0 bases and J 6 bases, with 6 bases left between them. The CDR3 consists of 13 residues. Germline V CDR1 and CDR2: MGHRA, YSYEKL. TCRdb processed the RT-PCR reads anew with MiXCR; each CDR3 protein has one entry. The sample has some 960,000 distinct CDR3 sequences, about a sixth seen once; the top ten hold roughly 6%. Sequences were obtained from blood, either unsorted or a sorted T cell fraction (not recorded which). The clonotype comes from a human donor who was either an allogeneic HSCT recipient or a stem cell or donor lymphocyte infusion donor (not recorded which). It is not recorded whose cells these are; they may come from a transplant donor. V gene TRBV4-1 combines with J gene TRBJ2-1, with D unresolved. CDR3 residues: CASSQEGVNEQFF. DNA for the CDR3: TGCGCCAGCAGCCAAGAAGGAGTCAATGAGCAGTTCTTC.